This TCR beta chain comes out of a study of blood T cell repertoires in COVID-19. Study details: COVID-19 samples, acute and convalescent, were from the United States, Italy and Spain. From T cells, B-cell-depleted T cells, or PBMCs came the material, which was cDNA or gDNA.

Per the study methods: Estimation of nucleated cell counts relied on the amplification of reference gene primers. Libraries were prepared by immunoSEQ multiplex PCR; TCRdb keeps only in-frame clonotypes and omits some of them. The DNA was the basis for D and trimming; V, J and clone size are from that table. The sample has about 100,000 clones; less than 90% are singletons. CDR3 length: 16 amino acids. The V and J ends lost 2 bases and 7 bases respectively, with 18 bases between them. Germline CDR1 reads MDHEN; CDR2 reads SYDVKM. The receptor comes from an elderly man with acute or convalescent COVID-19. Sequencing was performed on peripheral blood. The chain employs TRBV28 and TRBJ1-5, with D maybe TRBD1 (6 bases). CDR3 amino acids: CASSLGTISLTQPQHF. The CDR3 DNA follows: TGTGCCAGCAGTTTAGGGACAATCAGTCTTACGCAGCCCCAGCATTTT.